This T cell receptor beta chain was found in a study of blood T cells in healthy people across ages. The wider study: Template switching recovered approximately one barcoded beta molecule for every two T cells. General observations from the study: Aged donors had fewer naive CD4+ cells and lower diversity than long-lived donors. Donor CMV status was unknown, possibly confounding expanded clonotype changes.

The CDR3 runs to 15 residues. V was pared by 0 bases and J by 7 bases, with 14 bases between. The germline V gene has CDR1 SGHRS and CDR2 YFSETQ. The authors ran a second PCR of about 7 to 11 cycles using a sample-barcoded 5' primer and a J-beta primer mix. Via MiXCR, TCRdb re-called the 5' RACE reads, giving one row per CDR3 protein. The table includes roughly 800,000 distinct CDR3 sequences, 55% to 70% detected once. Total RNA was isolated from each sample in quantities of at least 5 micrograms. Details on this clonotype: The antigen remains unidentified.

The chain joins TRBV5-1 to TRBJ1-5; D possibly corresponds to TRBD1 (6 bases). The receptor was isolated from a man aged 30 to 45 in good health. The sequencing input was blood. The CDR3 coding sequence is TGCGCCAGCAGCTTGGATGTAGGGGGTGGCCAGCCCCAGCATTTT. Protein product: CASSLDVGGGQPQHF. The full variable domain, with the rest looked up from reference TRBV5-1 and TRBJ1-5, is KAGVTQTPRYLIKTRGQQVTLSCSPISGHRSVSWYQQTPGQGLQFLFEYFSETQRNKGNFPGRFSGRQFSNSRSEMNVSTLELGDSALYLCASSLDVGGGQPQHFGDGTRLSIL.